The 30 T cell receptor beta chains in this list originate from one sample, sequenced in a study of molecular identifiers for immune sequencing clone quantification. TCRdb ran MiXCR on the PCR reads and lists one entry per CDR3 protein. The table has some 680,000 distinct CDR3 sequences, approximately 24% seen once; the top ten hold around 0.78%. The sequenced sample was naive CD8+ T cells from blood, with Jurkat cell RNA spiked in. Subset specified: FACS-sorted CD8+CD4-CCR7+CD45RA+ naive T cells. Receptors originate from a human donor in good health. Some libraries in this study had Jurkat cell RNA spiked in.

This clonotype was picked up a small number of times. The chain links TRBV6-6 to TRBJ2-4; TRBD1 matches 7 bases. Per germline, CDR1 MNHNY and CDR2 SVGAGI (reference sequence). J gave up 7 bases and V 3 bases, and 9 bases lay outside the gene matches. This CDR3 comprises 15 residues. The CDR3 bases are TGTGCCAGCAGTTATCCCCCCACGGACAGGAACATTCAGTACTTC. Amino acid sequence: CASSYPPTDRNIQYF.

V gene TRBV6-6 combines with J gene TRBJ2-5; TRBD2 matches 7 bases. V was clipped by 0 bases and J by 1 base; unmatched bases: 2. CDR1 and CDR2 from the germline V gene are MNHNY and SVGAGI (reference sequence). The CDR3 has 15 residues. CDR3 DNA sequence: TGTGCCAGCAGTTACTCCGTAGCGGGCCAAGAGACCCAGTACTTC. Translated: CASSYSVAGQETQYF.

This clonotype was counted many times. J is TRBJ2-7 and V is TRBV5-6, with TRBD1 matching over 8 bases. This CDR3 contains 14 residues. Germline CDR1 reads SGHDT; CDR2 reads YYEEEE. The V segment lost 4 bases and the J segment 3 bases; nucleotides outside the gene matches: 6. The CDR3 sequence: CASSGGQGLYEQYF. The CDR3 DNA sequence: TGTGCCAGCAGCGGTGGACAGGGCCTCTACGAGCAGTACTTC. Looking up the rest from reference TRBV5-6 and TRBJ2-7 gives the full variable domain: DAGVTQSPTHLIKTRGQQVTLRCSPKSGHDTVSWYQQALGQGPQFIFQYYEEEERQRGNFPDRFSGHQFPNYSSELNVNALLLGDSALYLCASSGGQGLYEQYFGPGTRLTVT.

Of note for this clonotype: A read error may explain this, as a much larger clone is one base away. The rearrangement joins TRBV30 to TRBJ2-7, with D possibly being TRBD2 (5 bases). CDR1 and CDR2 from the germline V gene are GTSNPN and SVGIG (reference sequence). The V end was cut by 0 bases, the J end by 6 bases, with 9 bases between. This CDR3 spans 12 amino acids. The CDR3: CAWSVLEVEQYF. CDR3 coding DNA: TGTGCCTGGAGTGTACTAGAGGTCGAGCAGTACTTC.

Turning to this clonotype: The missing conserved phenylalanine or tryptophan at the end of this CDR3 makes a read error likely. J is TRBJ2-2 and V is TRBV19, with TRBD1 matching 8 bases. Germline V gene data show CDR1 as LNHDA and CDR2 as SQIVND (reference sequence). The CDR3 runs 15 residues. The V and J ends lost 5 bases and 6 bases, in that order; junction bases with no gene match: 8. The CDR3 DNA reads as TGTGCCAGTAGTTCGGGACAGGTTTTTTCCGGGGAGCTGTTTTCT. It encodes CASSSGQVFSGELFS.

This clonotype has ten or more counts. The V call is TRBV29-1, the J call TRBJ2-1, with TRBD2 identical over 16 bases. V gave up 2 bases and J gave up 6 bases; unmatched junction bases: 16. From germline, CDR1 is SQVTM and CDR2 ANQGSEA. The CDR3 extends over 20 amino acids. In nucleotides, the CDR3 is TGCAGCGTTGAAACCGGGACTAGCGGGAGGGCCGTCGTCACCCTCAATGAGCAGTTCTTC. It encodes CSVETGTSGRAVVTLNEQFF.

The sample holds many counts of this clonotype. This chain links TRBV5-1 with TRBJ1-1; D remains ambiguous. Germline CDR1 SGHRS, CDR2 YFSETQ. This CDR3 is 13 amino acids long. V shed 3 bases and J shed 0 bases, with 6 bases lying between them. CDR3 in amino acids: CASSYDMNTEAFF. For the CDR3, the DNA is TGCGCCAGCAGCTATGACATGAACACTGAAGCTTTCTTT.

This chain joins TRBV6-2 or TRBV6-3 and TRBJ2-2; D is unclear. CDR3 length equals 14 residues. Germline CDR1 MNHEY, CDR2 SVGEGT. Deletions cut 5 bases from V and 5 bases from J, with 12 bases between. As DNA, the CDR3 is TGTGCCAGCAGTCGGGTGGTTTCGACCGGGGAGCTGTTTTTT. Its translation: CASSRVVSTGELFF.

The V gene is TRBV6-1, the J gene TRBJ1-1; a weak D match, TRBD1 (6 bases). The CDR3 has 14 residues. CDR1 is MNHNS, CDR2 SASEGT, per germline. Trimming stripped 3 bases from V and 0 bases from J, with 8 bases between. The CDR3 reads CASSEQGMNTEAFF. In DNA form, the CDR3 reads TGTGCCAGCAGTGAGCAGGGGATGAACACTGAAGCTTTCTTT.

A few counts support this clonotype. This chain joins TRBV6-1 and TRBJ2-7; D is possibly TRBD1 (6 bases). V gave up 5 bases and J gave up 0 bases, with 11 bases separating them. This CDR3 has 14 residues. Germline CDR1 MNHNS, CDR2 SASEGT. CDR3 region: CASSTGQRSYEQYF. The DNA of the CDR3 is TGTGCCAGCAGTACCGGACAGCGCTCCTACGAGCAGTACTTC.

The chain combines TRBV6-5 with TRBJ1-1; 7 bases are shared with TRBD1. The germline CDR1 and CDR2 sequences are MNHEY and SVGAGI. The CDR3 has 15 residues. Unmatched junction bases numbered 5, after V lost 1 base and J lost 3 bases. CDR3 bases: TGTGCCAGCAGTTACTGGGAGGGGGCGGACACTGAAGCTTTCTTT. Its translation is CASSYWEGADTEAFF.

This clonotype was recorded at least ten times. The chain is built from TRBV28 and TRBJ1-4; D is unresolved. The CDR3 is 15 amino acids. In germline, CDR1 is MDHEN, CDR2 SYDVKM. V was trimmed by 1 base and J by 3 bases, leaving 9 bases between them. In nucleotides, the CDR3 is TGTGCCAGCAGTTTATACATCCAGGCTAATGAAAAACTGTTTTTT. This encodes CASSLYIQANEKLFF.

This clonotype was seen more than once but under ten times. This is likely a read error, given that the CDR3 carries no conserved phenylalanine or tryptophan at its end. The CDR3 spells CASSLEAGNTEAFL. CDR3 DNA: TGTGCCAGCAGCTTAGAGGCGGGCAACACTGAAGCTTTCTTA. The V call is TRBV7-9, the J call TRBJ1-1, with D unclear. Germline loops: CDR1 SEHNR, CDR2 FQNEAQ (reference sequence). Trimming stripped 1 base from V and 2 bases from J, with 8 bases between. CDR3 size: 14 residues.

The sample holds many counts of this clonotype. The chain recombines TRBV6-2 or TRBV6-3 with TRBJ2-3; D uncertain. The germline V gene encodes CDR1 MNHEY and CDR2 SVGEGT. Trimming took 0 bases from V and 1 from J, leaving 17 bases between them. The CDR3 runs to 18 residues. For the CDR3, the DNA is TGTGCCAGCAGTTACTCTTTCGGGCTCAAGACTCGCACAGATACGCAGTATTTT. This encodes CASSYSFGLKTRTDTQYF.

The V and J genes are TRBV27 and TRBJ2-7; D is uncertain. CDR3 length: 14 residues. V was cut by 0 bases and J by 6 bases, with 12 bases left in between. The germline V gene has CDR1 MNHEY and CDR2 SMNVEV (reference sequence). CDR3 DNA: TGTGCCAGCAGTTTATCTCCAGGTTACCTCGAGCAGTACTTC. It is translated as CASSLSPGYLEQYF.

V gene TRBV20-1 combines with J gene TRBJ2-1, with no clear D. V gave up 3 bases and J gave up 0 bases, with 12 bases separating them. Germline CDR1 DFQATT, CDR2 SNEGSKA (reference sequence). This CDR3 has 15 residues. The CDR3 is CSASTRPSSYNEQFF. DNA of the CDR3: TGCAGTGCTAGTACCAGGCCGAGCTCCTACAATGAGCAGTTCTTC.

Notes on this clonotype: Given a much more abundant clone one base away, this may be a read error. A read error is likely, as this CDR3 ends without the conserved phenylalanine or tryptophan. CDR3 sequence: CSVVVDTGELFY. The CDR3 region has the DNA TGCAGCGTTGTTGTGGACACCGGGGAGCTGTTTTAT. This rearrangement joins TRBV29-1 to TRBJ2-2; D is ambiguous. Germline CDR1 and CDR2: SQVTM and ANQGSEA. V lost 4 bases, J lost 3 bases, and 6 bases lay in between. The length of the CDR3 is 12 residues.

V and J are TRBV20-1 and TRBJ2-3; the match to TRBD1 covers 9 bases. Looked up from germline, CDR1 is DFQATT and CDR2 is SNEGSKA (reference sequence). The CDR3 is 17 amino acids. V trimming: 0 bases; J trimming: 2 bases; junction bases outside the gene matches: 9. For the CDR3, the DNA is TGCAGTGCTAGAGATTTTGGGGGACAGGGACCCACAGATACGCAGTATTTT. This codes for CSARDFGGQGPTDTQYF.

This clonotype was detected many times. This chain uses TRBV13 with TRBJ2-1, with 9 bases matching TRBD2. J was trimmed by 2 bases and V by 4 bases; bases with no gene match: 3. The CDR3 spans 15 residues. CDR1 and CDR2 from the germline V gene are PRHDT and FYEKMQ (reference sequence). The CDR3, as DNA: TGTGCCAGCAGCTCAGCGGGGGGTACCTACAATGAGCAGTTCTTC. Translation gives CASSSAGGTYNEQFF.

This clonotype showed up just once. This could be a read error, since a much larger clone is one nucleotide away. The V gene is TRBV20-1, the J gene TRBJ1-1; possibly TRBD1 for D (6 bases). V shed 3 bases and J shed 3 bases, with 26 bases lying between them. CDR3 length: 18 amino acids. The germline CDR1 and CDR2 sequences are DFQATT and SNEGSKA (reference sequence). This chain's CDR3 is CSASRRIKNRAQHTEAFF. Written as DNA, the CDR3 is TGCAGTGCTAGCCGACGAATTAAAAACAGGGCCCAGCACACTGAAGCTTTCTTT.

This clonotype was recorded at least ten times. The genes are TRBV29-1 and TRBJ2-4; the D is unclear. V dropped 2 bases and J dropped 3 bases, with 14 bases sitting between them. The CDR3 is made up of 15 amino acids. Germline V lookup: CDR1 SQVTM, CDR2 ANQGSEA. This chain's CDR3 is CSVENQSVGKNIQYF. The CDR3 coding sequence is TGCAGCGTTGAAAACCAAAGCGTAGGCAAAAACATTCAGTACTTC.

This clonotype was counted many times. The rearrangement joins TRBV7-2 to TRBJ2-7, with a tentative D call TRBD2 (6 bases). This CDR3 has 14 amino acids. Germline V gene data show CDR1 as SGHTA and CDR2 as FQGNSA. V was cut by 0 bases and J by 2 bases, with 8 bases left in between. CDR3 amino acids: CASSLAGRTYEQYF. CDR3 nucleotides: TGTGCCAGCAGCTTAGCCGGGAGAACCTACGAGCAGTACTTC.

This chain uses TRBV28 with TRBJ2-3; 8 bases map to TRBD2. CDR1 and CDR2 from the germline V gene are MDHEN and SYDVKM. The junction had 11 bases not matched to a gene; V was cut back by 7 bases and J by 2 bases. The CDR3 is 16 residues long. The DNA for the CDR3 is TGTGCCAGCATTACGGGGGGCGGGAGGACCACAGATACGCAGTATTTT. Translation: CASITGGGRTTDTQYF.

CDR3 loop: CASSLSLTGMAGYTF. The CDR3 region has the DNA TGTGCCAGCAGTCTTTCACTGACAGGGATGGCTGGCTACACCTTC. The chain joins TRBV27 to TRBJ1-2; 7 bases line up with TRBD1. The V and J ends lost 5 bases and 7 bases, in that order; junction bases with no gene match: 13. Germline assignment: CDR1 MNHEY and CDR2 SMNVEV (reference sequence). The CDR3 length is 15 residues.

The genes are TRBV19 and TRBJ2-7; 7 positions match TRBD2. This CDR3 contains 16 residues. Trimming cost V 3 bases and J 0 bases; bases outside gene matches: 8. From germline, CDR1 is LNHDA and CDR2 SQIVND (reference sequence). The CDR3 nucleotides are TGTGCCAGTAGTATGGAAGCGGGCGGGAGCTCCTACGAGCAGTACTTC. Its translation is CASSMEAGGSSYEQYF.

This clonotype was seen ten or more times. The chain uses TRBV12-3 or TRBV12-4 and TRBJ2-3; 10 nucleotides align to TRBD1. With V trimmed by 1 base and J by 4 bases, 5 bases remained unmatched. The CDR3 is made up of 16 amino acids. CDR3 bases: TGTGCCAGCAGTTTAGGGCCTGGACAGGGGGCAGATACGCAGTATTTT. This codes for CASSLGPGQGADTQYF.

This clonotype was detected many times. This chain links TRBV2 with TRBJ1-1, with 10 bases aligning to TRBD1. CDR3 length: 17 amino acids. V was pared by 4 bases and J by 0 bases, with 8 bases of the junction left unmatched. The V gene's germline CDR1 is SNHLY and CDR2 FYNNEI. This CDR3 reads CASSVGTGERVNTEAFF. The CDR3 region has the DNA TGTGCCAGCAGTGTCGGGACAGGGGAGAGGGTGAACACTGAAGCTTTCTTT.

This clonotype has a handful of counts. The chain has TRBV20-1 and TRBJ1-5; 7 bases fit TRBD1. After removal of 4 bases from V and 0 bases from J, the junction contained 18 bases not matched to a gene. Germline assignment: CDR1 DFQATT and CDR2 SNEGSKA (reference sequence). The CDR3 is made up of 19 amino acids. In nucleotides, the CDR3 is TGCAGTGCTAAAACCCCCGGGACAGAGCCTAAAAATAGCAATCAGCCCCAGCATTTT. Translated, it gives CSAKTPGTEPKNSNQPQHF.

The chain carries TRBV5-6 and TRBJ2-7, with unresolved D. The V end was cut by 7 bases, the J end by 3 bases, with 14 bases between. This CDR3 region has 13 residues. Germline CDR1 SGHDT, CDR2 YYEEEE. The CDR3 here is CASSFQVGYEQYF. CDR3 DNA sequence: TGTGCCAGCTCCTTTCAGGTTGGCTACGAGCAGTACTTC.

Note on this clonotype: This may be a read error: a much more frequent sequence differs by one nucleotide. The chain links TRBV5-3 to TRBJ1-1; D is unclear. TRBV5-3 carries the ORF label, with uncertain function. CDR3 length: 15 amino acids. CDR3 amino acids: CASSLVRGVNTEAFF. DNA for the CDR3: TGTGCCAGCAGCTTGGTCCGGGGAGTGAACACTGAAGCTTTCTTT.